Given below is one T cell receptor (beta chain) in context. Produced via immunoSEQ multiplex PCR; TCRdb's table is partial and in-frame only. The sample contains 80,000 to 100,000 clones, about nine tenths of which appear only once. Germline assignment: CDR1 GTSNPN and CDR2 SVGIG (reference sequence). This CDR3 region has 13 residues. V was clipped by 2 bases and J by 6 bases; unmatched bases: 4. The sample originates from a study of T cell responses to AZD1222 COVID-19 vaccine. The starting material was peripheral blood, obtained on day 0 of MenACWY control vaccination. This receptor was obtained from an adult in good health. The chain has TRBV30 and TRBJ1-1; 9 nucleotides agree with TRBD1. This chain's CDR3 is CAWSLQGAAEAFF. CDR3 coding DNA: TGTGCCTGGAGTCTACAGGGGGCCGCTGAAGCTTTCTTT. The full variable domain, in which reference TRBV30 and TRBJ1-1 provide the parts outside the CDR3, is SQTIHQWPATLVQPVGSPLSLECTVEGTSNPNLYWYRQAAGRGLQLLFYSVGIGQISSEVPQNLSASRPQDRQFILSSKKLLLSDSGFYLCAWSLQGAAEAFFGQGTRLTVV.